This T cell receptor (beta chain) appears in the sequencing data of a study of blood T cell repertoires in COVID-19. This study enrolled people aged roughly 18 to 89 from approximately 25 US geographic areas. Trimming took 6 bases from V and 2 from J; bases not matched to a gene: 3. Germline loops: CDR1 MDHEN, CDR2 SYDVKM. This CDR3 contains 13 residues. In the original analysis: Amplifying reference gene primers gave estimates of nucleated cell counts. Clones were read by immunoSEQ multiplex PCR, and TCRdb kept only the in-frame ones, dropping some. V and J calls and clone size are copied from that table; D and trimming were computed from the DNA. This table holds fewer than 300,000 clones, around 85% found once.

The gene calls are TRBV28 and TRBJ1-2, with TRBD1 matching 7 bases. The origin of this receptor is a woman aged 50 to 60 who had recovered from COVID-19. Specimen: PBMCs or T cells enriched from blood (not recorded which). The DNA for the CDR3 is TGTGCCAGCAGATTGACAGGGAACTATGGCTACACCTTC. It encodes CASRLTGNYGYTF.